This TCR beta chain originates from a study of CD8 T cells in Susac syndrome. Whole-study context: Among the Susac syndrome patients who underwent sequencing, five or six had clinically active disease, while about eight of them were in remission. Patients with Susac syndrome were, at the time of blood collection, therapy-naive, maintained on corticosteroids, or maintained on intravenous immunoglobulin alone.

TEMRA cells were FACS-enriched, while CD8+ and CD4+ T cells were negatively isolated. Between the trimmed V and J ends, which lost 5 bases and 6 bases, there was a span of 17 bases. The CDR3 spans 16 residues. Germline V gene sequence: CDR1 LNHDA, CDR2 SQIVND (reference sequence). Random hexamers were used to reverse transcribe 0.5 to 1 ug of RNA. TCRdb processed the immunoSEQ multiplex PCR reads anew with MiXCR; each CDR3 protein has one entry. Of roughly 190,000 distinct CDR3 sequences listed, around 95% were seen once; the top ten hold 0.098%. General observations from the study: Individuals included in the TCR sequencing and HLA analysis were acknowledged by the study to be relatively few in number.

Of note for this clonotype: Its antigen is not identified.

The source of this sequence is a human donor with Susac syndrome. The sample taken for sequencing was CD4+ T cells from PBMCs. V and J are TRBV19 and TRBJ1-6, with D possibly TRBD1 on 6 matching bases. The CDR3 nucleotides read TGTGCCAGTAGTTCCCGTGAGGGGGTGCGTAATTCACCCCTCCACTTT. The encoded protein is CASSSREGVRNSPLHF.